The 31 T cell receptor beta chains presented below share a single source sample, sequenced in a study of human T cells and chemical hapten exposure. Time point of the sample: pre-sensitization, week 0. The treatment is: therapeutic diphenylcyclopropenone sensitization with weekly scalp DPC. From the RACE reads, TCRdb called clonotypes with MiXCR, one entry per CDR3 protein. This table has under 400,000 distinct CDR3 sequences, around 5.5% appearing once. Source: whole blood, taken in connection with sensitization to the hapten diphenylcyclopropenone (DPC). The receptors shown here come from a woman in her forties or fifties with alopecia areata. Some clones in this sample may be carry-over from other donors' samples.

This clonotype has a handful of counts. This sequence joins TRBV6-5 and TRBJ1-5; 9 nucleotides align to TRBD1. J was trimmed by 7 bases and V by 8 bases; bases with no gene match: 6. The V gene's germline CDR1 is MNHEY and CDR2 SVGAGI. The CDR3 spans 13 residues. The CDR3 here is CASGGQGRQPQHF. CDR3 coding DNA: TGTGCCAGCGGAGGACAGGGGAGGCAGCCCCAGCATTTT.

The sample holds a few counts of this clonotype. This chain links TRBV12-3 or TRBV12-4 with TRBJ1-6, with TRBD1 identical over 8 bases. The length of the CDR3 is 16 residues. J gave up 5 bases and V 6 bases, and 9 bases lay outside the gene matches. The CDR3 coding sequence is TGTGCCAGCAGCCCGGGACAGGAGATAGATAATTCACCCCTCCACTTT. It codes for CASSPGQEIDNSPLHF.

This clonotype has at least ten counts. V is TRBV5-1 and J is TRBJ1-2, with 8 bases matching TRBD1. J gave up 10 bases and V 4 bases, and 12 bases lay outside the gene matches. The CDR3 is made up of 14 amino acids. The germline V gene has CDR1 SGHRS and CDR2 YFSETQ. Here the CDR3 reads CASSNRQGRPDYTF. CDR3 sequence (DNA): TGCGCCAGCAGCAACCGACAGGGGAGGCCGGACTACACCTTC.

There are a few counts of this clonotype. V usage is TRBV5-1 and J usage is TRBJ2-7; 7 nucleotides agree with TRBD1. This CDR3 has 13 residues. CDR1 and CDR2 (germline): SGHRS, YFSETQ. With V trimmed by 0 bases and J by 7 bases, 4 bases remained unmatched. This chain's CDR3 is CASSLEGAAEQYF. CDR3 nucleotides: TGCGCCAGCAGCTTGGAGGGGGCTGCAGAGCAGTACTTC.

In its sample, this clonotype was seen many times. The chain joins TRBV12-5 to TRBJ2-7; D not certain. Per germline, CDR1 LGHNT and CDR2 FRNRAP. Deletions cut 3 bases from V and 3 bases from J, with 3 bases between. The CDR3 sequence is 11 residues long. Here the CDR3 reads CASGFNYEQYF. CDR3 nucleotide sequence: TGTGCTAGTGGTTTCAACTACGAGCAGTACTTC. Variable domain in full (rest from reference TRBV12-5 and TRBJ2-7): DARVTQTPRHKVTEMGQEVTMRCQPILGHNTVFWYRQTMMQGLELLAYFRNRAPLDDSGMPKDRFSAEMPDATLATLKIQPSEPRDSAVYFCASGFNYEQYFGPGTRLTVT.

This clonotype was recorded at least ten times. The rearrangement uses TRBV3-1 and TRBJ2-2, with D tentatively TRBD1 (5 bases). The CDR3 runs 14 residues. Looked up from germline, CDR1 is LGHDT and CDR2 is YNNKEL (reference sequence). The V gene lost 2 bases and the J gene lost 6 bases, with 10 bases spanning the gap. Written as DNA, the CDR3 is TGTGCCAGCAGCCAAAAAACAGGCCCCGGGGAGCTGTTTTTT. Translating gives CASSQKTGPGELFF.

CDR3 sequence reads: CSARLGGGGSSYEQYF. DNA for the CDR3: TGCAGTGCTAGACTTGGGGGGGGCGGTAGCTCCTACGAGCAGTACTTC. The chain carries TRBV20-1 and TRBJ2-7; D may be TRBD2 (7 bases). The CDR3 extends over 16 amino acids. The germline gives CDR1 DFQATT, CDR2 SNEGSKA (reference sequence). V was shortened by 2 bases and J by 0 bases, with 17 bases between the two germline ends.

This clonotype has a count of ten or more. V gene TRBV10-1 combines with J gene TRBJ2-3, with TRBD2 matching over 9 bases. Trimming took 3 bases from V and 4 from J; bases not matched to a gene: 5. Germline CDR1 and CDR2: WNHNN and SYGVQD (reference sequence). This CDR3 has 15 residues. The CDR3 DNA sequence: TGCGCCAGCAGTGATTTAGCGGGAGACGCAGATACGCAGTATTTT. Protein sequence: CASSDLAGDADTQYF.

The chain uses TRBV4-3 and TRBJ1-2; D gene uncertain. Germline V gives CDR1 LGHNA, CDR2 YSLEER. This CDR3 comprises 13 residues. Trimming left V 0 bases short and J 7 bases short, with 9 bases between. The CDR3 reads CASSQDGSAGYTF. The CDR3, as DNA: TGCGCCAGCAGCCAAGATGGGTCGGCTGGCTACACCTTC.

This clonotype was seen many times. The chain links TRBV10-2 to TRBJ2-3; D is unresolved. This CDR3 comprises 16 residues. Trimming took 4 bases from V and 1 from J, leaving 15 bases between them. The V gene's germline CDR1 is WSHSY and CDR2 SAAADI. The DNA for the CDR3 is TGCGCCAGCAGTGCACTGGTCCCAGCCGGCACAGATACGCAGTATTTT. Its translation is CASSALVPAGTDTQYF.

This clonotype turned up a few times. This rearrangement joins TRBV6-6 to TRBJ1-3; 7 bases are shared with TRBD1. The V segment lost 6 bases and the J segment 3 bases; nucleotides outside the gene matches: 11. The CDR3 spans 16 residues. CDR1 MNHNY and CDR2 SVGAGI come from the germline V gene (reference sequence). CDR3 bases: TGTGCCAGCAGCCCCTCCGGACAGGCAGGTGGAAACACCATATATTTT. This codes for CASSPSGQAGGNTIYF.

In regard to this clonotype: A much bigger clone sits one base away, suggesting this may be a read error. The rearrangement links TRBV11-3 to TRBJ2-3; 8 bases agree with TRBD2. The germline CDR1 and CDR2 sequences are SGHNT and YENEEA. The CDR3 contains 16 residues. The junction had 3 bases not matched to a gene; V was cut back by 1 base and J by 0 bases. CDR3 nucleotide sequence: TGTGCCAGCAGCTTAGCGGGCGGGAGGAGCACAGATACGCAGTATTTT. It specifies CASSLAGGRSTDTQYF. Drawing the rest from reference TRBV11-3 and TRBJ2-3, the complete variable domain is EAGVVQSPRYKIIEKKQPVAFWCNPISGHNTLYWYLQNLGQGPELLIRYENEEAVDDSQLPKDRFSAERLKGVDSTLKIQPAELGDSAVYLCASSLAGGRSTDTQYFGPGTRLTVL.

The genes are TRBV9 and TRBJ1-1, with TRBD1 as a possible D gene (5 bases). The CDR3 covers 11 residues. The V end was cut by 7 bases, the J end by 8 bases, with 12 bases between. Germline V gene sequence: CDR1 SGDLS, CDR2 YYNGEE. Here the CDR3 DNA reads TGTGCCAGCGGGGGAAGTACCGAAGCTTTCTTT. Amino acids: CASGGSTEAFF.

This clonotype was observed at least ten times. The chain uses TRBV12-2 and TRBJ1-1; TRBD1, the table's D call, lacks a check against the DNA. TRBV12-2 counts as a pseudogene. The CDR3 consists of 18 residues. The CDR3 loop is CASRFPAIQAFQKTEAFF. CDR3 DNA: TGTGCAAGTCGCTTCCCGGCCATACAGGCGTTTCAGAAGACTGAAGCTTTCTTT.

This clonotype has a count of ten or more. The chain links TRBV10-2 to TRBJ1-5; 10 bases agree with TRBD1. This CDR3 is 14 amino acids long. Germline V gene lookup returns CDR1 WSHSY and CDR2 SAAADI. Unmatched junction bases numbered 5, after V lost 6 bases and J lost 6 bases. The CDR3 sequence: CASSLTGGGQPQHF. The DNA for the CDR3 is TGCGCCAGCAGCCTGACAGGGGGCGGTCAGCCCCAGCATTTT.

This clonotype was counted a few times. The gene calls are TRBV5-6 and TRBJ1-1, with D hard to call. The CDR3 totals 13 residues. Deletions cut 4 bases from V and 9 bases from J, with 16 bases between. Per the germline V gene, CDR1 is SGHDT and CDR2 is YYEEEE. CDR3 nucleotide sequence: TGTGCCAGCAGCCGTGTACAGAAGCCGCAAGCTTTCTTT. Amino acids: CASSRVQKPQAFF.

The chain has TRBV7-2 and TRBJ2-6; D is possibly TRBD2 (5 bases). V was cut by 10 bases and J by 0 bases, with 13 bases left in between. The V gene's germline CDR1 is SGHTA and CDR2 FQGNSA. The CDR3 is made up of 15 amino acids. CDR3 in DNA: TGTGCCACCGGGGAAGGTTACTCTGGGGCCAACGTCCTGACTTTC. This encodes CATGEGYSGANVLTF.

This clonotype was detected many times. The CDR3 loop reads CASSPGTVNEQYF. For the CDR3, the DNA is TGTGCCAGCAGCCCCGGGACAGTGAACGAGCAGTACTTC. The chain couples TRBV5-6 to TRBJ2-7, with 7 nucleotides matching TRBD1. Germline values: CDR1 SGHDT, CDR2 YYEEEE. The junction had 6 bases not matched to a gene; V was cut back by 4 bases and J by 5 bases. The CDR3 runs to 13 residues. The whole variable domain, filled in from reference TRBV5-6 and TRBJ2-7, reads DAGVTQSPTHLIKTRGQQVTLRCSPKSGHDTVSWYQQALGQGPQFIFQYYEEEERQRGNFPDRFSGHQFPNYSSELNVNALLLGDSALYLCASSPGTVNEQYFGPGTRLTVT.

This clonotype was seen repeatedly, ten times or more. The chain joins TRBV7-9 to TRBJ1-4; 9 bases are shared with TRBD1. Germline trimming cut 5 bases from V and 8 bases from J; bases unmatched to any gene: 15. From germline, CDR1 is SEHNR and CDR2 FQNEAQ (reference sequence). CDR3 length equals 17 residues. The CDR3 here is CASSETSPGQGQEKLFF. Written as DNA, the CDR3 is TGTGCCAGCAGCGAAACCTCTCCGGGACAGGGACAGGAAAAACTGTTTTTT.

The rearrangement uses TRBV12-3 or TRBV12-4 and TRBJ2-4; D ambiguous. The CDR3 sequence is 13 residues long. V was trimmed by 1 base and J by 8 bases, leaving 9 bases between them. This CDR3 reads CASSLEDGYIQYF. The CDR3 nucleotides read TGTGCCAGCAGTTTAGAAGACGGGTACATTCAGTACTTC.

The J gene is TRBJ2-7, the V gene TRBV29-1; 10 nucleotides agree with TRBD2. V shed 4 bases and J 0 bases; nucleotides not matched to a gene: 12. The V gene's germline CDR1 is SQVTM and CDR2 ANQGSEA. The CDR3 is made up of 17 amino acids. The CDR3 spells CSVVGTSARRGSYEQYF. The CDR3 nucleotides read TGCAGCGTTGTGGGGACTAGCGCGAGAAGGGGCTCCTACGAGCAGTACTTC.

This clonotype was detected many times. The genes are TRBV28 and TRBJ2-7, with TRBD1 matching over 8 bases. This CDR3 comprises 14 residues. J gave up 5 bases and V 3 bases, and 6 bases lay outside the gene matches. Germline V gene sequence: CDR1 MDHEN, CDR2 SYDVKM. The CDR3 is CASSLHRTGNEQYF. The CDR3 bases are TGTGCCAGCAGTTTGCATCGGACAGGGAACGAGCAGTACTTC.

The rearrangement uses TRBV7-6 and TRBJ2-1; 9 bases fit TRBD2. V dropped 1 base and J dropped 10; count of bases not matched to a gene: 8. The CDR3 sequence is 15 residues long. Germline loops: CDR1 SGHVS, CDR2 FNYEAQ. This CDR3 is CASSLEAGGTREQFF. In DNA form, the CDR3 reads TGTGCCAGCAGCTTAGAAGCGGGGGGTACCAGGGAGCAGTTCTTC. The entire variable domain, with the rest obtained from reference TRBV7-6 and TRBJ2-1, is as follows: GAGVSQSPRYKVTKRGQDVALRCDPISGHVSLYWYRQALGQGPEFLTYFNYEAQQDKSGLPNDRFSAERPEGSISTLTIQRTEQRDSAMYRCASSLEAGGTREQFFGPGTRLTVL.

In its sample, this clonotype was seen a few times. The chain couples TRBV2 to TRBJ2-5; D uncertain. Germline V gene lookup returns CDR1 SNHLY and CDR2 FYNNEI. V lost 5 bases and J 5 bases, leaving 9 bases between the germline ends. This CDR3 spans 12 amino acids. CDR3 protein: CASSLLMETQYF. The CDR3 DNA is TGTGCCAGCAGTCTACTAATGGAGACCCAGTACTTC.

This clonotype was found many times. The chain uses TRBV5-1 and TRBJ2-2, with TRBD2 matching over 12 bases. This CDR3 has 18 amino acids. V lost 4 bases, J lost 7 bases, and 14 bases stayed unmatched. Germline CDR1 reads SGHRS; CDR2 reads YFSETQ. The CDR3 nucleotides are TGCGCCAGCAGCATATTCACCCGGACTAGCGGGGTCGTCGGGGAGCTGTTTTTT. Translated, it gives CASSIFTRTSGVVGELFF.

In this sample, this clonotype turned up many times. The chain carries TRBV6-1 and TRBJ2-2; D gene uncertain. V was pared by 2 bases and J by 6 bases, with 4 bases between. Per the germline V gene, CDR1 is MNHNS and CDR2 is SASEGT. This CDR3 has 12 residues. The CDR3 reads CASSELPGELFF. CDR3 DNA sequence: TGTGCCAGCAGTGAACTGCCCGGGGAGCTGTTTTTT.

V and J are TRBV7-2 and TRBJ1-1; D ambiguous. Between the trimmed V and J ends, which lost 4 bases and 8 bases, there was a span of 11 bases. Per the germline V gene, CDR1 is SGHTA and CDR2 is FQGNSA. The CDR3 sequence is 12 residues long. The CDR3 DNA is TGTGCCAGCAGCTCGCGAACATGGGAAGCTTTCTTT. Its protein product is CASSSRTWEAFF.

This clonotype has at least ten counts. The chain is built from TRBV6-6 and TRBJ2-3; perhaps TRBD1 as D (5 bases). The CDR3 sequence is 16 residues long. Trimming took 0 bases from V and 0 from J, leaving 10 bases between them. Germline values: CDR1 MNHNY, CDR2 SVGAGI (reference sequence). CDR3 region: CASSYSGATSTDTQYF. CDR3 DNA: TGTGCCAGCAGTTACTCAGGGGCCACAAGCACAGATACGCAGTATTTT.

The chain uses TRBV7-6 and TRBJ2-1, with a possible D match to TRBD2 (5 bases). The CDR3 runs to 11 residues. CDR1 is SGHVS, CDR2 FNYEAQ, per germline. Deletions cut 4 bases from V and 9 bases from J, with 7 bases between. Written as DNA, the CDR3 is TGTGCCAGCAGCTCGGGGAGTGAGCAGTTCTTC. Its protein is CASSSGSEQFF.

This chain joins TRBV4-3 and TRBJ1-1, with 9 nucleotides matching TRBD1. Germline values: CDR1 LGHNA, CDR2 YSLEER. V was clipped by 3 bases and J by 6 bases; unmatched bases: 5. This CDR3 contains 14 residues. CDR3 region: CASSHNRGLSEAFF. The CDR3 DNA reads as TGCGCCAGCAGCCATAACAGGGGGCTCTCTGAAGCTTTCTTT.

This clonotype has at least ten counts. This sequence joins TRBV7-9 and TRBJ2-7; TRBD1 aligns across 11 bases. CDR3 size: 17 residues. Unmatched junction bases numbered 9, after V lost 1 base and J lost 4 bases. Germline loops: CDR1 SEHNR, CDR2 FQNEAQ (reference sequence). For the CDR3, the DNA is TGTGCCAGCAGCTTAGGCCGCTCCGGGACAGGGGGTTACGAGCAGTACTTC. This translates into CASSLGRSGTGGYEQYF.